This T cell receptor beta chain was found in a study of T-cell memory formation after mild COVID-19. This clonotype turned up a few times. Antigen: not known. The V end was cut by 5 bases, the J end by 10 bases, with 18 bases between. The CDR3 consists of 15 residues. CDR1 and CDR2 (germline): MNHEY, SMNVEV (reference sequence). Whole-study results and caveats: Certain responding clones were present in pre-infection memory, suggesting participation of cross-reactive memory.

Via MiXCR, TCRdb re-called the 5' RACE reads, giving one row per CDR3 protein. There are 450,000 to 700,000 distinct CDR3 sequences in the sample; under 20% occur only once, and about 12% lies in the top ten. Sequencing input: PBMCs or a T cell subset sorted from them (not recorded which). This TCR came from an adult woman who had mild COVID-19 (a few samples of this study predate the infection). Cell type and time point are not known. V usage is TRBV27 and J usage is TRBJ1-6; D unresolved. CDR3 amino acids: CASSPIVGGRSPLHF. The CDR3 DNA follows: TGTGCCAGCAGTCCCATTGTAGGCGGGCGGTCACCCCTCCACTTT.